These 8 T cell receptor beta chains were sequenced from one sample in a study of T cells expressing NK-cell markers. Each CDR3 protein gets one entry in TCRdb, which reprocessed the 5' RACE reads and gives no DNA. The ten most abundant clones cover around 35% of a sample with 150,000 to 180,000 distinct CDR3 sequences. The source material was blood T cells: a sorted CD56 or NKG2C T cell subset, CD4+ or CD8+ T cells, or bulk PBMC T cells (not recorded which). Receptors were obtained from a woman between 45 and 60 years old in good health.

This chain joins TRBV9 and TRBJ2-1; TCRdb's D call, TRBD2, is unchecked because there is no DNA. The CDR3 runs 16 residues. Germline V gene sequence: CDR1 SGDLS, CDR2 YYNGEE. The CDR3 reads CASSGTSGRAGNEQFF.

The chain joins TRBV4-1 to TRBJ1-5. The CDR3 runs 15 residues. Germline values: CDR1 MGHRA, CDR2 YSYEKL. CDR3 sequence reads: CASSQDEGPDQPQHF.

The CDR3 spells CSARDLAELVHNEQFF. The V call is TRBV20-1, the J call TRBJ2-1. Germline CDR1 and CDR2: DFQATT and SNEGSKA (reference sequence). This CDR3 region has 16 residues.

This chain uses TRBV6-5 with TRBJ1-2; with no DNA, the TCRdb D assignment of TRBD1 cannot be verified. Germline V lookup: CDR1 MNHEY, CDR2 SVGAGI. The CDR3 is made up of 13 amino acids. CDR3 sequence: CASSYSRGVGYTF.

The rearrangement uses TRBV7-9 and TRBJ2-3; TCRdb's D call, TRBD1, is unchecked because there is no DNA. Germline CDR1 and CDR2: SEHNR and FQNEAQ (reference sequence). The CDR3 spans 15 residues. The CDR3 here is CASSFTGGAGDTQYF.

The chain uses TRBV12-3 or TRBV12-4 and TRBJ2-6; there is no DNA to check the TCRdb D call of TRBD1. The CDR3 has 18 amino acids. The chain's CDR3 is CASSFLEQVNSGANVLTF.

The chain combines TRBV4-1 with TRBJ1-4; TCRdb names TRBD1, which stays unverified in the absence of DNA. The CDR3 extends over 16 amino acids. Germline values: CDR1 MGHRA, CDR2 YSYEKL. This chain's CDR3 is CASSQEPGDRSEKLFF.

V gene TRBV29-1 combines with J gene TRBJ1-1. There are 11 residues in the CDR3. Germline V gives CDR1 SQVTM, CDR2 ANQGSEA. CDR3 in amino acids: CSVEDLGEAFF.